This TCR beta chain was captured by sequencing in a study of T cells after yellow fever vaccination. Findings and caveats of the study: Abundant bulk-derived clonotypes could contaminate FACS-sorted repertoires. A limited proportion of clonotypes was detected within both the CD4 and CD8 compartments.

The sample holds many counts of this clonotype. Its matching antigen is unknown. Trimming stripped 6 bases from V and 10 bases from J, with 21 bases between. The CDR3 totals 14 residues. CDR1 is DFQATT and CDR2 is SNEGSKA in the germline V gene (reference sequence). UMIs and a universal primer site were added when TCR cDNA was made by 5'RACE template switching. TCRdb recomputed calls from the 5' RACE reads with MiXCR, one row per CDR3 protein. The sample gives more than 300,000 distinct CDR3 sequences, roughly 4.3% of which show up once; approximately 19% is in the top ten. Material: PBMCs, obtained 15 days after the yellow fever booster vaccination. The receptor was derived from a young man who received the YFV17D yellow fever vaccine. V and J are TRBV20-1 and TRBJ1-4; D ambiguous. The CDR3 region has the DNA TGCAGTGCGTTGCAGGTTCTTAACAGTGGAAAACTGTTTTTT. Translating gives CSALQVLNSGKLFF.